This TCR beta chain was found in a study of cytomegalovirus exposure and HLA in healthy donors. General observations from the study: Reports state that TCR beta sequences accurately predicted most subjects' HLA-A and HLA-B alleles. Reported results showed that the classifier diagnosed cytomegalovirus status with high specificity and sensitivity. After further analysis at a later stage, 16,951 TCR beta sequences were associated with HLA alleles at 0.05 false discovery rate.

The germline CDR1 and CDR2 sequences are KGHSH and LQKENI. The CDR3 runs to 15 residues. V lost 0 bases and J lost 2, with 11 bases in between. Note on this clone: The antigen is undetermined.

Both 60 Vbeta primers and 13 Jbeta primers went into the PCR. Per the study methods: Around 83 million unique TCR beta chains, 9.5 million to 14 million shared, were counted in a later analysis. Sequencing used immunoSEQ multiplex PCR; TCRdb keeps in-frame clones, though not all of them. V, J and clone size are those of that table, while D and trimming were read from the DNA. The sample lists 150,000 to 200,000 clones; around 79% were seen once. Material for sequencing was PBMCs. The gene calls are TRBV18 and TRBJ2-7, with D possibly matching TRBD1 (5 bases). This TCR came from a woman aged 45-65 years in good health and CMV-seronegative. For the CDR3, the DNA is TGTGCCAGCTCACCACCGGTAGGGGCGACCTACGAGCAGTACTTC. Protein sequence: CASSPPVGATYEQYF.